The entry below gives a single T cell receptor (beta chain) sequence along with its context. The data derive from a study of T-cell reconstitution after alpha-beta-depleted transplantation in children. Preparing the TCRbeta library involved the use of unique molecular identifiers. TCRdb recomputed calls from the PCR reads with MiXCR, one row per CDR3 protein. Among roughly 300,000 distinct CDR3 sequences listed, approximately 10% were seen once. The receptor's source is a human donor who donated a stem cell graft to a child with acute lymphoblastic leukemia. The sample consisted of PBMCs from the stem cell graft donor, taken from the stem cell graft.

CDR3 coding DNA: TGTGCCAGCAGTAACCCGGGACAGGGGGCCAATGAGCAGTTCTTC. It codes for CASSNPGQGANEQFF. The rearrangement joins TRBV28 to TRBJ2-1, with TRBD1 matching over 12 bases. V shed 5 bases, J shed 6 bases, and the junction held 5 bases outside the gene matches. Looked up from germline, CDR1 is MDHEN and CDR2 is SYDVKM. The CDR3 loop spans 15 amino acids.